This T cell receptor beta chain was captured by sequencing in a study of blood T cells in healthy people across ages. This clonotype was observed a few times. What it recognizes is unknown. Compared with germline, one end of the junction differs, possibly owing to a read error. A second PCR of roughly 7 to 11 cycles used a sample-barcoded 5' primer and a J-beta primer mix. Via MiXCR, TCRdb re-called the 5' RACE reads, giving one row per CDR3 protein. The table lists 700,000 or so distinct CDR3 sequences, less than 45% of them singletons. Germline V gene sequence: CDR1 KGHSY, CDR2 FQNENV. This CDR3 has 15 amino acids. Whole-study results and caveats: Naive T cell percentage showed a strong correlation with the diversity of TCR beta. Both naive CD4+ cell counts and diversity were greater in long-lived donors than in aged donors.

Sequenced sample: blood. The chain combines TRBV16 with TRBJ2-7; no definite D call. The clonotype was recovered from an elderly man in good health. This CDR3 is CASSQEAISSYVQYF. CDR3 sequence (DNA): TGTGCCAGCAGCCAAGAGGCAATAAGCTCCTACGTGCAGTACTTC.